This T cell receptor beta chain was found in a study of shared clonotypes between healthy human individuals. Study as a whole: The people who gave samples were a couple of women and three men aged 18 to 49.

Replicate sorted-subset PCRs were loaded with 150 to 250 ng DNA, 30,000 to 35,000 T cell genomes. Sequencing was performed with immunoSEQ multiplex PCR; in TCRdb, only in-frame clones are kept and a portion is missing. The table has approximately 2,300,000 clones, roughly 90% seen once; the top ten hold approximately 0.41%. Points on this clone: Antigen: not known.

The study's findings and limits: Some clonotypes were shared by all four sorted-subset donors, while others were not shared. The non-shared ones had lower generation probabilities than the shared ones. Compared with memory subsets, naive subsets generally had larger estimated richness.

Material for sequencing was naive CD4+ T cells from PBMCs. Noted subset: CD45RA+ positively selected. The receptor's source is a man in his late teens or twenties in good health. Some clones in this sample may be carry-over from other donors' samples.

The CDR3 reads CASSSWTVSNQPQHF. The CDR3 coding sequence is TGTGCCAGCAGTTCTTGGACAGTTAGCAATCAGCCCCAGCATTTT. The chain employs TRBV28 and TRBJ1-5; D possibly corresponds to TRBD1 (6 bases). The CDR3 totals 15 residues. V gave up 4 bases and J gave up 0 bases, with 10 bases separating them. CDR1 is MDHEN and CDR2 is SYDVKM in the germline V gene.